These 32 T cell receptor beta chains came from one sample sequenced in a study of T cells after yellow fever vaccination. TCRdb reprocessed the 5' RACE reads with MiXCR, giving one entry per CDR3 protein. The table lists 350,000 to 550,000 distinct CDR3 sequences, roughly a sixth of them singletons. This specimen was PBMCs, taken before the yellow fever booster vaccination. All receptors come from a man aged 18 to 29 who received the YFV17D yellow fever vaccine.

The rearrangement links TRBV3-1 to TRBJ2-2; 7 nucleotides match TRBD1. This CDR3 has 13 residues. The J segment lost 10 bases and the V segment lost 4 bases, leaving 6 bases of the junction unmatched. Germline assignment: CDR1 LGHDT and CDR2 YNNKEL (reference sequence). CDR3: CASSRNGQAELFF. CDR3 in DNA: TGTGCCAGCAGCCGGAATGGACAGGCGGAGCTGTTTTTT.

This clonotype was observed a handful of times. The chain links TRBV12-3 or TRBV12-4 to TRBJ1-1; unclear D gene. V was shortened by 6 bases and J by 5 bases, with 13 bases between the two germline ends. The CDR3 has 13 residues. The CDR3 region has the DNA TGTGCCAGCAGCCCGAATTGGGATACTGAAGCTTTCTTT. This gives the protein CASSPNWDTEAFF.

The rearrangement joins TRBV7-9 to TRBJ2-5, with D possibly TRBD2 on 6 matching bases. Per the germline V gene, CDR1 is SEHNR and CDR2 is FQNEAQ (reference sequence). V dropped 5 bases and J dropped 5 bases, with 15 bases sitting between them. The CDR3 sequence is 14 residues long. The CDR3 region is CASSPTLAPETQYF. CDR3 DNA sequence: TGTGCCAGCAGCCCCACTCTAGCGCCGGAGACCCAGTACTTC.

The chain recombines TRBV7-9 with TRBJ1-1; the D gene is possibly TRBD1 (6 bases). The CDR3 runs to 14 residues. The germline V gene encodes CDR1 SEHNR and CDR2 FQNEAQ (reference sequence). V lost 0 bases to trimming and J lost 6 bases, with 11 bases between them. This CDR3 reads CASSLAEGGPEAFF. The CDR3 DNA reads TGTGCCAGCAGCTTAGCGGAGGGGGGACCTGAAGCTTTCTTT.

Written as DNA, the CDR3 is TGTGCCAGCACTCCGTTGATCGCGACAGGGTCCTACGAGCAGTACTTC. It yields the protein CASTPLIATGSYEQYF. The chain uses TRBV28 and TRBJ2-7; 7 bases agree with TRBD1. The V segment lost 7 bases and the J segment 1 base; nucleotides outside the gene matches: 13. Germline values: CDR1 MDHEN, CDR2 SYDVKM. This CDR3 has 16 residues.

This clonotype was picked up a small number of times. This chain joins TRBV20-1 and TRBJ2-3; 11 positions agree with TRBD2. Germline V gene data show CDR1 as DFQATT and CDR2 as SNEGSKA (reference sequence). The V and J ends lost 0 bases and 2 bases, in that order; junction bases with no gene match: 1. The CDR3 contains 15 residues. The CDR3 sequence: CSARETSGITDTQYF. The DNA of the CDR3 is TGCAGTGCTAGAGAGACTAGCGGGATCACAGATACGCAGTATTTT.

This clonotype was counted a few times. V gene TRBV7-9 combines with J gene TRBJ1-2; tentative D call: TRBD1 (5 bases). The CDR3 is 12 amino acids. Trimming shortened V by 3 bases and J by 8 bases, and 10 bases separated the two germline ends. CDR1 and CDR2 (germline): SEHNR, FQNEAQ (reference sequence). The CDR3 loop is CASSFGREGYTF. The CDR3, as DNA: TGTGCCAGCAGCTTCGGCAGGGAAGGCTACACCTTC.

This clonotype was recorded a few times. The chain is built from TRBV10-3 and TRBJ1-6; 8 bases are a match to TRBD1. The germline V gene has CDR1 ENHRY and CDR2 SYGVKD. This CDR3 comprises 15 residues. With V trimmed by 7 bases and J by 2 bases, 4 bases remained unmatched. CDR3 loop: CAIKADRAYNSPLHF. The CDR3 DNA sequence: TGTGCCATCAAAGCGGACAGGGCCTATAATTCACCCCTCCACTTT.

The chain links TRBV29-1 to TRBJ2-2; unclear D gene. The V end was cut by 8 bases, the J end by 4 bases, with 14 bases between. The CDR3 contains 13 residues. Per the germline V gene, CDR1 is SQVTM and CDR2 is ANQGSEA. CDR3 nucleotides: TGCAGCCCCACTCGACGTAGCACCGGGGAGCTGTTTTTT. This gives the protein CSPTRRSTGELFF.

In its sample, this clonotype was seen a few times. The gene calls are TRBV20-1 and TRBJ2-3, with D tentatively TRBD1 or TRBD2 (5 bases each). The V end was cut by 5 bases, the J end by 4 bases, with 10 bases between. Per the germline V gene, CDR1 is DFQATT and CDR2 is SNEGSKA (reference sequence). This CDR3 region has 12 residues. CDR3 sequence (DNA): TGCAGTGCTGGGGACGGACCAGATACGCAGTATTTT. Its protein product is CSAGDGPDTQYF.

This sequence joins TRBV5-1 and TRBJ2-3; D perhaps matches TRBD1 (6 bases). Germline V gene sequence: CDR1 SGHRS, CDR2 YFSETQ. The CDR3 is made up of 13 amino acids. Between the trimmed V and J ends, which lost 6 bases and 2 bases, there was a span of 10 bases. The DNA for the CDR3 is TGCGCCAGCAAAGGGGACAACACAGATACGCAGTATTTT. Translation gives CASKGDNTDTQYF.

This clonotype was seen only a few times. The rearrangement uses TRBV5-1 and TRBJ1-4; TRBD1 is a possible D gene (5 bases). This CDR3 region has 14 residues. Trimming cost V 1 base and J 7 bases, with 11 bases left between them. From germline, CDR1 is SGHRS and CDR2 YFSETQ. In DNA, the CDR3 is TGCGCCAGCAGCTTGCGGGGCGATGGTGAAAAACTGTTTTTT. Encoded protein: CASSLRGDGEKLFF.

This clonotype was seen many times. The rearrangement links TRBV9 to TRBJ2-1; 7 bases align to TRBD1. CDR1 is SGDLS and CDR2 is YYNGEE in the germline V gene. CDR3 length: 15 residues. V gave up 2 bases and J gave up 0 bases; unmatched junction bases: 2. CDR3 region: CASSVAGGSYNEQFF. The CDR3 DNA is TGTGCCAGCAGCGTTGCAGGGGGCTCCTACAATGAGCAGTTCTTC. The variable domain in full, with the rest retrieved from reference TRBV9 and TRBJ2-1, is DSGVTQTPKHLITATGQRVTLRCSPRSGDLSVYWYQQSLDQGLQFLIQYYNGEERAKGNILERFSAQQFPDLHSELNLSSLELGDSALYFCASSVAGGSYNEQFFGPGTRLTVL.

Here the CDR3 reads CSASAQQETQYF. The DNA of the CDR3 is TGCAGTGCTAGCGCGCAACAAGAGACCCAGTACTTC. The chain has TRBV20-1 and TRBJ2-5; no clear D gene. Germline assignment: CDR1 DFQATT and CDR2 SNEGSKA (reference sequence). CDR3 length: 12 residues. The V end lost 3 bases, the J end lost 2 bases, and 7 bases lay between the germline ends.

The sample holds a few counts of this clonotype. The CDR3 loop is CASSAGTIQETQYF. The CDR3 nucleotides read TGTGCCAGCAGCGCTGGGACCATACAAGAGACCCAGTACTTC. The V and J genes are TRBV6-1 and TRBJ2-5, with D possibly called TRBD1 or TRBD2 (5 bases each). Looked up from germline, CDR1 is MNHNS and CDR2 is SASEGT. This CDR3 region has 14 residues. Trimming pared 6 bases from V and 2 bases from J, leaving 13 bases between.

The V and J genes are TRBV7-3 and TRBJ1-1; D perhaps matches TRBD1 (6 bases). This CDR3 has 13 amino acids. Germline V gene sequence: CDR1 SGHTA, CDR2 FQGTGA. Trimming shortened V by 5 bases and J by 8 bases, and 15 bases separated the two germline ends. The CDR3 loop is CASSPRTASEAFF. The CDR3 coding sequence is TGTGCCAGCAGCCCTAGGACAGCCTCAGAAGCTTTCTTT.

The V gene is TRBV20-1, the J gene TRBJ2-5, with 12 bases that match TRBD2. The germline gives CDR1 DFQATT, CDR2 SNEGSKA (reference sequence). The CDR3 is 15 residues long. The V gene end was trimmed by 3 bases and the J gene end by 4 bases; junction bases not matched to a gene: 6. The CDR3 DNA follows: TGCAGTGCTAGCCCTAGCGGGGGGGCCCCAGAGACCCAGTACTTC. As protein: CSASPSGGAPETQYF.

Ten or more counts support this clonotype. The chain is built from TRBV6-1 and TRBJ2-7; D is unclear. Trimming cost V 6 bases and J 4 bases, with 19 bases left between them. The CDR3 spans 15 residues. The germline gives CDR1 MNHNS, CDR2 SASEGT. CDR3 region: CASSFDTALGYEQYF. The CDR3 DNA follows: TGTGCCAGCAGCTTTGACACAGCCTTAGGGTACGAGCAGTACTTC.

This clonotype was counted many times. The V call is TRBV3-1, the J call TRBJ2-5; D uncertain. In germline, CDR1 is LGHDT, CDR2 YNNKEL (reference sequence). Trimming shortened V by 1 base and J by 5 bases, and 5 bases separated the two germline ends. The CDR3 totals 12 residues. The DNA for the CDR3 is TGTGCCAGCAGCCAAGTCAGGGAGACCCAGTACTTC. Protein sequence: CASSQVRETQYF.

This clonotype was seen a few times. V usage is TRBV5-5 and J usage is TRBJ2-7, with D perhaps matching TRBD1 (6 bases). There are 14 residues in the CDR3. V shed 3 bases and J shed 2 bases, with 12 bases lying between them. Per germline, CDR1 SGHKS and CDR2 YYEKEE (reference sequence). CDR3 region: CASSSWTDPYEQYV. The CDR3 nucleotides are TGTGCCAGCAGCTCGTGGACAGACCCCTACGAGCAGTACGTC.

V usage is TRBV3-1 and J usage is TRBJ2-3; D could derive from TRBD1 or TRBD2 (5 bases each). V lost 1 base and J lost 5, with 22 bases in between. The CDR3 has 18 residues. CDR1 is LGHDT and CDR2 is YNNKEL in the germline V gene (reference sequence). CDR3 in amino acids: CASSQGFRDGDSLDTQYF. The DNA for the CDR3 is TGTGCCAGCAGCCAAGGGTTCCGGGACGGAGACTCACTAGATACGCAGTATTTT.

This chain joins TRBV5-5 and TRBJ1-1, with TRBD1 identical over 8 bases. Losses at the gene ends were 4 bases for V and 3 bases for J; bases not matched to a gene: 8. Per the germline V gene, CDR1 is SGHKS and CDR2 is YYEKEE (reference sequence). The CDR3 spans 15 residues. DNA of the CDR3: TGTGCCAGCAGCGTCCGGGACAGGCGATACACTGAAGCTTTCTTT. It translates to CASSVRDRRYTEAFF.

This clonotype appeared a few times. The chain combines TRBV6-2 or TRBV6-3 with TRBJ2-7; D unresolved. The CDR3 sequence is 13 residues long. The V end lost 6 bases, the J end lost 2 bases, and 11 bases lay between the germline ends. Germline V gene sequence: CDR1 MNHEY, CDR2 SVGEGT. The CDR3 DNA sequence: TGTGCCAGCAGCCGAGGTTGGGCCTACGAGCAGTACGTC. This gives the protein CASSRGWAYEQYV.

V and J are TRBV29-1 and TRBJ1-2, with TRBD1 as a possible D gene (6 bases). Trimming removed 5 bases at V and 4 bases at J, with 14 bases between. Germline V gene sequence: CDR1 SQVTM, CDR2 ANQGSEA. There are 13 residues in the CDR3. The CDR3 nucleotides are TGCAGCGTTCGGGGGGCGGAGGGCTATGGCTACACCTTC. Translation: CSVRGAEGYGYTF.

The genes are TRBV11-2 and TRBJ2-7; TRBD1 or TRBD2 may be the D gene (5 bases each). Trimming took off 5 bases at V and 4 bases at J, with 15 bases between the two ends. Germline CDR1 and CDR2: SGHAT and FQNNGV. The CDR3 runs 14 residues. This CDR3 is CASSAAGTPYEQYV. CDR3 DNA sequence: TGTGCCAGCAGCGCGGCAGGGACCCCTTACGAGCAGTACGTC.

The chain combines TRBV9 with TRBJ2-3, with a possible D match to TRBD2 (7 bases). Germline assignment: CDR1 SGDLS and CDR2 YYNGEE. The V end was cut by 0 bases, the J end by 6 bases, with 20 bases between. This CDR3 is built from 17 residues. CDR3 amino acids: CASSVGIRGARGDTQYF. The CDR3 DNA sequence: TGTGCCAGCAGCGTAGGTATTCGGGGGGCCCGCGGGGATACGCAGTATTTT.

The chain combines TRBV5-1 with TRBJ1-5, with 7 nucleotides matching TRBD1. CDR3 length equals 15 residues. Germline V lookup: CDR1 SGHRS, CDR2 YFSETQ. The junction had 10 bases not matched to a gene; V was cut back by 2 bases and J by 8 bases. The CDR3 nucleotides are TGCGCCAGCAGCTTCGACCCCGGGACAGCTAAGCCCCAGCATTTT. This encodes CASSFDPGTAKPQHF.

The V and J genes are TRBV5-1 and TRBJ1-4; 9 bases align to TRBD1. V dropped 4 bases and J dropped 2; count of bases not matched to a gene: 9. Looked up from germline, CDR1 is SGHRS and CDR2 is YFSETQ. The CDR3 is 17 amino acids. The DNA for the CDR3 is TGCGCCAGCAGCCTGGACAGGGGAGGTTGGACTAATGAAAAACTGTTTTTT. It is translated as CASSLDRGGWTNEKLFF.

There are a few counts of this clonotype. The rearrangement links TRBV7-9 to TRBJ1-6; D gene uncertain. Germline CDR1 reads SEHNR; CDR2 reads FQNEAQ (reference sequence). This CDR3 spans 12 amino acids. The V and J ends lost 1 base and 7 bases respectively, with 2 bases between them. CDR3 sequence reads: CASSLENSPLHF. DNA for the CDR3: TGTGCCAGCAGCTTAGAGAATTCACCCCTCCACTTT.

This clonotype was recorded many times. The chain employs TRBV9 and TRBJ1-2; D ambiguous. CDR1 is SGDLS, CDR2 YYNGEE, per germline. V lost 0 bases to trimming and J lost 6 bases, with 15 bases between them. This CDR3 has 15 amino acids. The CDR3 loop reads CASSVAEAGWNGYTF. The CDR3 coding sequence is TGTGCCAGCAGCGTAGCAGAAGCAGGCTGGAATGGCTACACCTTC.

The rearrangement joins TRBV20-1 to TRBJ2-2, with 10 bases identical to TRBD2. The CDR3 is 16 amino acids. The V gene's germline CDR1 is DFQATT and CDR2 SNEGSKA (reference sequence). J lost 3 bases, V lost 3 bases, and 7 bases had no gene match. The chain's CDR3 is CSASRASGGYTGELFF. CDR3 DNA: TGCAGTGCTAGTCGTGCTAGCGGGGGATACACCGGGGAGCTGTTTTTT.

This clonotype was seen only a few times. This chain uses TRBV20-1 with TRBJ1-4; 7 positions match TRBD1. Per germline, CDR1 DFQATT and CDR2 SNEGSKA (reference sequence). Trimming took 7 bases from V and 14 from J; bases not matched to a gene: 16. CDR3 length: 13 residues. In nucleotides, the CDR3 is TGCAGTGGCGCAAGACAGGGAAGGTTGGGGCTGTTTTTT. This gives the protein CSGARQGRLGLFF.